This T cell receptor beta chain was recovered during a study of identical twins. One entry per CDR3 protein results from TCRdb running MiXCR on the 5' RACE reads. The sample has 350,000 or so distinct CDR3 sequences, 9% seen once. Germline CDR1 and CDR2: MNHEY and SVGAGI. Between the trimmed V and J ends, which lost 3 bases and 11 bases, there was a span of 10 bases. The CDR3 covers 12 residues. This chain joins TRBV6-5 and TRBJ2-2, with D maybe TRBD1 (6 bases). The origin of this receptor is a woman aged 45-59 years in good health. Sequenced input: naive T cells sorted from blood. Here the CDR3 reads CASSYLGAELFF. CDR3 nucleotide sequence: TGTGCCAGCAGTTATTTGGGGGCAGAGCTGTTTTTT.